A selection of T cell receptor beta chains follows, all from one sample in a study of T cells in Graves' hyperthyroidism and ophthalmopathy. In TCRdb, the multiplex PCR reads were re-called with MiXCR into one record per CDR3 protein. The top ten clones hold about 7% of a sample with approximately 590,000 distinct CDR3 sequences, 15% to 18% of them seen once. The sample was blood. These receptors were collected from a woman aged 30 to 39 with Graves' hyperthyroidism. Each CDR3 is given with its conserved first and last residue. A D gene is named only where the DNA matches it firmly. Not all rows give a size; the values are once, few, many and, for expanded clones, a class.

many TRBD2 TRBJ2-3 TRBV20-1 TGCAGTGCTCATAGACTAGCGGGAGTAGGGGGAGATACGCAGTATTTT CSAHRLAGVGGDTQYF
many TRBD1 TRBJ2-1 TRBV18 TGTGCCAGCTCACCTCAGACAGGGGGCCTCAATGAGCAGTTCTTC CASSPQTGGLNEQFF
many . TRBJ2-1 TRBV7-3 TGTGCCAGCAGCTTCTCTAGCAGCAATGAGCAGTTCTTC CASSFSSSNEQFF
. . TRBJ1-4 TRBV6-5 TGTGCCAGCAGTTTACTGGGTATGGGGAATGAAAAACTGTTTTTT CASSLLGMGNEKLFF
. TRBD1 TRBJ1-4 TRBV27 TGTGCCAGCAGAGGGGGCGGAAAACTGTTTTTT CASRGGGKLFF
. TRBD2 TRBJ2-5 TRBV14 TGTGCCAGCAGCCAAGATTTGCTAGCGGGATTGTACTTC CASSQDLLAGLYF
many TRBD2 TRBJ2-1 TRBV10-3 TGTGCCATCAGTGAGGCACTAGCGGGAGCTGGCAATGAGCAGTTCTTC CAISEALAGAGNEQFF
many . TRBJ2-1 TRBV7-2 TGTGCCAGCAGCTTAGCGGGGCGGAACAATGAGCAGTTCTTC CASSLAGRNNEQFF
few . TRBJ2-1 TRBV9 TGTGCCAGCAGCGTATCCCCCCTGGGTGAGCAGTTCTTC CASSVSPLGEQFF
. TRBD2 TRBJ2-3 TRBV6-4 TGTGCCAGCAGTGACCTCTCGTCCGGGAGGGATACGCAGTATTTT CASSDLSSGRDTQYF
. . TRBJ2-1 TRBV14 TGTGCCAGCAGCCTCCTCCGGATCAATGAGCAGTTCTTC CASSLLRINEQFF
many . TRBJ2-7 TRBV5-1 TGCGCCAGCAGCCAGGGTTGGGTCTACGAGCAGTACTTC CASSQGWVYEQYF
many . TRBJ2-5 TRBV18 TGTGCCAGCTCACCACTCCTCCAAGAGACCCAGTACTTC CASSPLLQETQYF
many . TRBJ2-7 TRBV6-1 TGTGCCAGCAGTCGATCGAGAGGGAGCTCCTACGAGCAGTACTTC CASSRSRGSSYEQYF
many TRBD2 TRBJ2-2 TRBV6-1 TGTGCCAGCACCTTAAGCGGGAGGGCATTCGGGGAGCTGTTTTTT CASTLSGRAFGELFF